A single sample gave rise to the 28 T cell receptor beta chains below, sequenced in a study of control samples from healthy donors and cancer patients. Assay: immunoSEQ multiplex PCR; the TCRdb copy retains only in-frame clones and omits some. Altogether 100,000 to 150,000 clones are present, around 92% being singletons, with the ten largest covering about 0.6%. Sequencing used PBMCs. These TCRs come from an elderly man with head and neck cancer.

The rearrangement links TRBV19 to TRBJ1-5, with 9 bases aligning to TRBD1. V was clipped by 7 bases and J by 3 bases; unmatched bases: 7. Germline lookup yields CDR1 LNHDA and CDR2 SQIVND (reference sequence). The CDR3 runs 15 residues. This CDR3 reads CASTPTGGDNQPQHF. The CDR3 nucleotides read TGTGCCAGTACCCCGACAGGGGGAGACAATCAGCCCCAGCATTTT.

This chain links TRBV11-2 with TRBJ1-6, with D hard to call. This CDR3 comprises 13 residues. Germline V CDR1 and CDR2: SGHAT, FQNNGV. Trimming stripped 3 bases from V and 7 bases from J, with 7 bases between. The CDR3: CASSLERNSPLHF. The CDR3 DNA reads TGTGCCAGCAGCTTGGAGAGAAATTCACCCCTCCACTTT.

The chain combines TRBV19 with TRBJ1-6, with a possible D match to TRBD1 (6 bases). CDR1 LNHDA and CDR2 SQIVND come from the germline V gene (reference sequence). The CDR3 runs 15 residues. Trimming took 3 bases from V and 10 from J, leaving 16 bases between them. CDR3 in amino acids: CASSIGGGPNSPLHF. In nucleotides, the CDR3 is TGTGCCAGTAGTATCGGTGGGGGGCCTAACTCACCCCTCCACTTT. Using reference TRBV19 and TRBJ1-6 for the parts outside the CDR3, the full variable domain is DGGITQSPKYLFRKEGQNVTLSCEQNLNHDAMYWYRQDPGQGLRLIYYSQIVNDFQKGDIAEGYSVSREKKESFPLTVTSAQKNPTAFYLCASSIGGGPNSPLHFGNGTRLTVT.

The V gene is TRBV19, the J gene TRBJ2-1; the match to TRBD2 covers 8 bases. CDR1 is LNHDA, CDR2 SQIVND, per germline (reference sequence). V trimming: 3 bases; J trimming: 4 bases; junction bases outside the gene matches: 5. The length of the CDR3 is 15 residues. Here the CDR3 reads CASSIELAEYNEQFF. The CDR3 region has the DNA TGTGCCAGTAGTATTGAACTAGCGGAGTACAATGAGCAGTTCTTC.

In DNA, the CDR3 is TGTGCCACCAGCGGATGGACTCCGGGAGGTGAAGCTTTCTTT. Its translation: CATSGWTPGGEAFF. The chain has TRBV15 and TRBJ1-1; D gene uncertain. Per the germline V gene, CDR1 is LNHNV and CDR2 is YYDKDF (reference sequence). The CDR3 extends over 14 amino acids. The V end was cut by 5 bases, the J end by 7 bases, with 17 bases between.

The rearrangement joins TRBV7-6 to TRBJ1-3, with D hard to call. CDR1 and CDR2 (germline): SGHVS, FNYEAQ. CDR3 length: 16 residues. V lost 6 bases and J 4 bases, leaving 19 bases between the germline ends. CDR3 sequence: CASSLPPSGSGNTIYF. CDR3 coding DNA: TGTGCCAGCAGTTTACCCCCGTCGGGTTCCGGAAACACCATATATTTT.

V gene TRBV5-1 combines with J gene TRBJ2-2; no definite D call. This CDR3 region has 13 residues. Trimming took 7 bases from V and 6 from J, leaving 13 bases between them. Germline V gene lookup returns CDR1 SGHRS and CDR2 YFSETQ. The CDR3 coding sequence is TGCGCCAGCGGAAACACCATCGCCGGGGAGCTGTTTTTT. Translating gives CASGNTIAGELFF.

The genes are TRBV28 and TRBJ1-6; the match to TRBD1 covers 10 bases. CDR1 is MDHEN and CDR2 is SYDVKM in the germline V gene. V was clipped by 4 bases and J by 5 bases; unmatched bases: 11. The CDR3 loop spans 18 amino acids. In DNA, the CDR3 is TGTGCCAGCAGTTCACCCGGTAGGGGACAGGGGAATAATTCACCCCTCCACTTT. Amino acids: CASSSPGRGQGNNSPLHF.

This chain connects TRBV3-1 (or the pseudogene TRBV3-2) to TRBJ2-5; D tentatively fits TRBD1 or TRBD2 (5 bases each). Trimming left V 4 bases short and J 4 bases short, with 16 bases between. The CDR3 consists of 15 residues. Per the germline V gene, CDR1 is LGHDT and CDR2 is YNNKEL (reference sequence). For the CDR3, the DNA is TGTGCCAGCAGCCTTCGGGGCCCCGAGGGAGAGACCCAGTACTTC. Translating gives CASSLRGPEGETQYF.

The J gene is TRBJ2-2, the V gene TRBV15; possibly TRBD2 for D (7 bases). The CDR3 consists of 16 residues. Per the germline V gene, CDR1 is LNHNV and CDR2 is YYDKDF (reference sequence). Trimming removed 4 bases at V and 0 bases at J, with 12 bases between. CDR3 sequence reads: CATSKGGTSNTGELFF. Here the CDR3 DNA reads TGTGCCACCAGCAAGGGGGGGACATCGAACACCGGGGAGCTGTTTTTT.

V is TRBV12-3 or TRBV12-4 and J is TRBJ2-3; a weak D match, TRBD1 (5 bases). The CDR3 spans 13 residues. V was shortened by 7 bases and J by 3 bases, with 11 bases between the two germline ends. The CDR3 region is CASTVQATDTQYF. In DNA, the CDR3 is TGTGCCAGCACCGTACAGGCTACAGATACGCAGTATTTT.

The rearrangement uses TRBV4-1 and TRBJ2-7; possibly TRBD2 for D (5 bases). There are 18 residues in the CDR3. V lost 9 bases to trimming and J lost 3 bases, with 30 bases between them. Germline CDR1 and CDR2: MGHRA and YSYEKL. CDR3 sequence reads: CARALGELGPNPFYEQYF. As DNA, the CDR3 is TGCGCCAGAGCCCTCGGGGAGTTAGGCCCAAACCCTTTCTACGAGCAGTACTTC.

Of note for this clone: The same CDR3 arises from other DNA sequences in this sample as well. J is TRBJ2-3 and V is TRBV4-1; TRBD2 matches 9 bases. There are 15 residues in the CDR3. From germline, CDR1 is MGHRA and CDR2 YSYEKL. Trimming took 1 base from V and 3 from J; bases not matched to a gene: 2. In DNA form, the CDR3 reads TGCGCCAGCAGCCAAGGGCTAGCGGGGACAGATACGCAGTATTTT. Translating it yields CASSQGLAGTDTQYF.

The rearrangement joins TRBV11-2 to TRBJ1-4; no reliable D call. This CDR3 is built from 13 residues. The germline CDR1 and CDR2 sequences are SGHAT and FQNNGV. Trimming removed 1 base from V and 8 bases from J, with 8 bases in between. CDR3 sequence reads: CASSLGQREKLFF. The CDR3 DNA is TGTGCCAGCAGCTTAGGACAAAGGGAAAAACTGTTTTTT.

The rearrangement joins TRBV6-5 to TRBJ1-5; no reliable D call. V lost 7 bases and J 6 bases, leaving 16 bases between the germline ends. Germline-derived CDR1 and CDR2 are MNHEY and SVGAGI. The CDR3 consists of 14 residues. The CDR3: CASKKVQGPQPQHF. DNA of the CDR3: TGTGCCAGCAAAAAGGTCCAAGGGCCTCAGCCCCAGCATTTT.

V usage is TRBV19 and J usage is TRBJ1-5; 8 bases agree with TRBD1. CDR3 size: 14 residues. V gave up 8 bases and J gave up 4 bases; unmatched junction bases: 7. Looked up from germline, CDR1 is LNHDA and CDR2 is SQIVND (reference sequence). CDR3 loop: CASLLGQGNQPQHF. The CDR3 region has the DNA TGTGCCAGTCTACTTGGACAGGGAAATCAGCCCCAGCATTTT. Full variable domain (outside the CDR3, taken from reference TRBV19 and TRBJ1-5): DGGITQSPKYLFRKEGQNVTLSCEQNLNHDAMYWYRQDPGQGLRLIYYSQIVNDFQKGDIAEGYSVSREKKESFPLTVTSAQKNPTAFYLCASLLGQGNQPQHFGDGTRLSIL.

This clone came up a few times. The CDR3 spells CASSNRGGYGYTF. The CDR3 bases are TGTGCCAGCAGCAACAGGGGTGGCTATGGCTACACCTTC. V and J are TRBV12-3 or TRBV12-4 and TRBJ1-2; 7 nucleotides match TRBD1. V gave up 6 bases and J gave up 4 bases; unmatched junction bases: 5. The CDR3 contains 13 residues.

This clone was found once. V gene TRBV14 combines with J gene TRBJ2-1; 13 bases are a match to TRBD2. Germline V gives CDR1 SGHDN, CDR2 FVKESK. The V and J ends lost 3 bases and 4 bases, in that order; junction bases with no gene match: 3. The CDR3 sequence is 16 residues long. CDR3 DNA: TGTGCCAGCAGCCACCTACTAGCGGGAGGGTACAATGAGCAGTTCTTC. Translating gives CASSHLLAGGYNEQFF.

In nucleotides, the CDR3 is TGTGCCAGCAGACAGGGATACGGAACGGAAAAACTGTTTTTT. Its translation is CASRQGYGTEKLFF. V and J are TRBV6-5 and TRBJ1-4, with D possibly TRBD1 on 6 matching bases. V dropped 6 bases and J dropped 8 bases, with 16 bases sitting between them. The germline V gene has CDR1 MNHEY and CDR2 SVGAGI. The CDR3 is made up of 14 amino acids.

This clone has just a few counts. The rearrangement uses TRBV7-9 and TRBJ2-7; TRBD1 aligns across 7 bases. Unmatched junction bases numbered 13, after V lost 5 bases and J lost 6 bases. Germline CDR1 SEHNR, CDR2 FQNEAQ (reference sequence). The CDR3 spans 15 residues. CDR3: CASSGEQGVIGEQYF. CDR3 DNA: TGTGCCAGCAGCGGGGAGCAGGGGGTTATTGGCGAGCAGTACTTC.

V is TRBV6-5 and J is TRBJ1-2, with D unclear. The V gene lost 9 bases and the J gene lost 5 bases, with 19 bases spanning the gap. CDR3 length: 14 amino acids. The germline CDR1 and CDR2 sequences are MNHEY and SVGAGI. The CDR3 loop reads CASRRETRQYGYTF. The CDR3 coding sequence is TGTGCCAGTAGACGGGAGACCCGTCAATATGGCTACACCTTC.

The genes are TRBV5-1 and TRBJ2-1; 8 positions match TRBD1. The junction had 1 base not matched to a gene; V was cut back by 0 bases and J by 5 bases. CDR1 and CDR2 from the germline V gene are SGHRS and YFSETQ. The CDR3 runs to 14 residues. The chain's CDR3 is CASSLVQGDNEQFF. The CDR3 coding sequence is TGCGCCAGCAGCTTGGTACAGGGGGACAATGAGCAGTTCTTC. Using reference TRBV5-1 and TRBJ2-1 for the parts outside the CDR3, the full variable domain is KAGVTQTPRYLIKTRGQQVTLSCSPISGHRSVSWYQQTPGQGLQFLFEYFSETQRNKGNFPGRFSGRQFSNSRSEMNVSTLELGDSALYLCASSLVQGDNEQFFGPGTRLTVL.

This clone appeared once. This chain links TRBV4-1 with TRBJ2-7; D gene ambiguous. Trimming took 3 bases from V and 0 from J, leaving 6 bases between them. Germline CDR1 MGHRA, CDR2 YSYEKL. The CDR3 covers 13 residues. The CDR3 DNA is TGCGCCAGCAGCCACGTCCACTCCTACGAGCAGTACTTC. Translation: CASSHVHSYEQYF.

This chain joins TRBV28 and TRBJ1-4; weak D call: TRBD1 (5 bases). There are 16 residues in the CDR3. In germline, CDR1 is MDHEN, CDR2 SYDVKM. Trimming removed 0 bases from V and 3 bases from J, with 11 bases in between. CDR3 residues: CASSLWEGRPNEKLFF. CDR3 in DNA: TGTGCCAGCAGTTTATGGGAGGGGAGACCTAATGAAAAACTGTTTTTT.

V usage is TRBV19 and J usage is TRBJ1-6, with a tentative D call TRBD1 (5 bases). This CDR3 is 13 amino acids long. With 11 bases removed from V and 6 bases from J, the gap between germline ends came to 14 bases. Looked up from germline, CDR1 is LNHDA and CDR2 is SQIVND (reference sequence). DNA for the CDR3: TGTGCCTCCGAGGGACGGAGTAATTCACCCCTCCACTTT. It encodes CASEGRSNSPLHF.

The gene calls are TRBV28 and TRBJ2-2; D is unclear. Trimming pared 8 bases from V and 2 bases from J, leaving 18 bases between. Germline loops: CDR1 MDHEN, CDR2 SYDVKM. The CDR3 loop spans 16 amino acids. DNA for the CDR3: TGTGCCAGCCTAAGACCATCTCACGTAAACACCGGGGAGCTGTTTTTT. Protein: CASLRPSHVNTGELFF.

Written as DNA, the CDR3 is TGCGCCAGCATGTGGGGCACAGGAGATGAAAAACTGTTTTTT. This codes for CASMWGTGDEKLFF. The chain is built from TRBV5-1 and TRBJ1-4, with D maybe TRBD1 (5 bases). This CDR3 is 14 amino acids long. Trimming stripped 6 bases from V and 6 bases from J, with 15 bases between. Germline CDR1 reads SGHRS; CDR2 reads YFSETQ.

As DNA, the CDR3 is TGTGCCAGTGAGCCGTCGGAGGGACAAAATCAGCCCCAGCATTTT. Its protein is CASEPSEGQNQPQHF. The chain joins TRBV19 to TRBJ1-5; the D gene is possibly TRBD1 (6 bases). The CDR3 length is 15 residues. With 8 bases removed from V and 4 bases from J, the gap between germline ends came to 18 bases. Germline loops: CDR1 LNHDA, CDR2 SQIVND (reference sequence). The whole variable domain, remainder taken from reference TRBV19 and TRBJ1-5, is DGGITQSPKYLFRKEGQNVTLSCEQNLNHDAMYWYRQDPGQGLRLIYYSQIVNDFQKGDIAEGYSVSREKKESFPLTVTSAQKNPTAFYLCASEPSEGQNQPQHFGDGTRLSIL.